What follows are 6 T cell receptor beta chains derived from one specimen sequenced in a study of memory CD4+ T cells and cytomegalovirus serostatus. Assay used: immunoSEQ multiplex PCR; TCRdb lists only in-frame clones, some missing. The profile covers some 49,000 clones, with under 80% appearing a single time and around 0.94% taken by the ten largest. The sort gate was single viable CD3+CD4+CD8-CD45RO+ cells for memory CD4+ T cells. Sample: memory CD4+ T cells from blood. The receptors here all came from an adult in good health and CMV-seronegative.

The V and J genes are TRBV6-5 and TRBJ1-1, with D perhaps TRBD1 (5 bases). CDR1 MNHEY and CDR2 SVGAGI come from the germline V gene. V was trimmed by 2 bases and J by 0 bases, leaving 10 bases between them. The CDR3 runs to 15 residues. CDR3 bases: TGTGCCAGCAGTTACCGACAGATCATGAACACTGAAGCTTTCTTT. It yields the protein CASSYRQIMNTEAFF.

V usage is TRBV6-5 and J usage is TRBJ2-5; possibly TRBD2 for D (5 bases). CDR3 size: 14 residues. CDR1 MNHEY and CDR2 SVGAGI come from the germline V gene. V was clipped by 2 bases and J by 4 bases, with 11 bases between them. CDR3 nucleotide sequence: TGTGCCAGCAGTTACGCGGGCCCTGGAGAGACCCAGTACTTC. Its protein is CASSYAGPGETQYF.

The chain is built from TRBV5-1 and TRBJ2-3; D is unresolved. With 1 base removed from V and 0 bases from J, the gap between germline ends came to 6 bases. CDR1 is SGHRS, CDR2 YFSETQ, per germline. This CDR3 is 14 amino acids long. The CDR3 is CASSLLGSTDTQYF. The DNA for the CDR3 is TGCGCCAGCAGCTTGCTAGGGAGCACAGATACGCAGTATTTT.

This chain uses TRBV7-3 with TRBJ1-1, with TRBD1 matching over 7 bases. The J segment lost 7 bases and the V segment lost 5 bases, leaving 7 bases of the junction unmatched. Germline lookup yields CDR1 SGHTA and CDR2 FQGTGA. The CDR3 has 13 amino acids. The CDR3 nucleotides read TGTGCCAGCAGCGCCCGCGGGACAGATGAAGCTTTCTTT. It is translated as CASSARGTDEAFF.

CDR3 DNA: TGTGCCAACACCGTGGACAGGGGACCTACACCCCTCCACTTT. Amino acids: CANTVDRGPTPLHF. The chain is built from TRBV2 and TRBJ1-6; 9 bases match TRBD1. Per germline, CDR1 SNHLY and CDR2 FYNNEI. This CDR3 is 14 amino acids long. Trimming cost V 10 bases and J 11 bases; bases outside gene matches: 12. Together with reference TRBV2 and TRBJ1-6, the CDR3 gives the full variable domain: EPEVTQTPSHQVTQMGQEVILRCVPISNHLYFYWYRQILGQKVEFLVSFYNNEISEKSEIFDDQFSVERPDGSNFTLKIRSTKLEDSAMYFCANTVDRGPTPLHFGNGTRLTVT.

The chain carries TRBV4-3 and TRBJ2-3; 9 bases line up with TRBD2. Germline CDR1 LGHNA, CDR2 YSLEER. V lost 0 bases to trimming and J lost 5 bases; unmatched junction nucleotides: 9. The CDR3 has 17 amino acids. The CDR3 spells CASSQDGPSGAGDTQYF. The CDR3 coding sequence is TGCGCCAGCAGCCAAGATGGGCCTAGCGGGGCTGGAGATACGCAGTATTTT.